This T cell receptor (beta chain) was documented in a study of cytomegalovirus exposure and HLA in healthy donors. 60 Vbeta and 13 Jbeta primers were used in PCR. Clones were sequenced by immunoSEQ multiplex PCR, and TCRdb holds only the in-frame ones, with some missing. The table lists 95,000 to 150,000 clones, around three quarters of them singletons. The CDR3 runs 15 residues. Germline CDR1 and CDR2: SNHLY and FYNNEI. The ends were cut back, 4 bases at V and 1 base at J, with 11 bases in the middle. This chain uses TRBV2 with TRBJ2-1; D is perhaps TRBD1 (5 bases). Sequenced sample: PBMCs. The receptor comes from a woman aged 45-59 years in good health and CMV-seronegative. CDR3 in DNA: TGTGCCAGCAGTGGTGGCAGGGAATCCTACAATGAGCAGTTCTTC. This translates into CASSGGRESYNEQFF.